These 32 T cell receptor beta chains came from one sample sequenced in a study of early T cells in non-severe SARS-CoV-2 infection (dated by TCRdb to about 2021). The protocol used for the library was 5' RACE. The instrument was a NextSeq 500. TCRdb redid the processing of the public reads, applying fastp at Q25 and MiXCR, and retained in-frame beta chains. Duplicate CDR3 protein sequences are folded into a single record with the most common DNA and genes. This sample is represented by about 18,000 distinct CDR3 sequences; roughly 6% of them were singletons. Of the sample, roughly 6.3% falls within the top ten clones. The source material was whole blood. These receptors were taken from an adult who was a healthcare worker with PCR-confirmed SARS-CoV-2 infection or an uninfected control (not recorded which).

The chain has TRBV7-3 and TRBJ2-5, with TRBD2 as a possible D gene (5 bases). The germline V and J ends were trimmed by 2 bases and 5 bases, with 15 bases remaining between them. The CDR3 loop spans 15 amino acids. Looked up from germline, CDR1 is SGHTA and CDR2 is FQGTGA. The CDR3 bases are TGTGCCAGCAGCTTAGGGCCCAGCGGCGGGGAGACCCAGTACTTC. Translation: CASSLGPSGGETQYF.

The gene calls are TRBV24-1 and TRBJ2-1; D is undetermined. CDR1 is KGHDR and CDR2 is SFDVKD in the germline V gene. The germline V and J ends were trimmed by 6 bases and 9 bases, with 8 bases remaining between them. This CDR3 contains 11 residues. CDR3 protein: CATSFLSEQFF. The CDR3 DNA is TGTGCCACCAGTTTCTTGAGTGAGCAGTTCTTC.

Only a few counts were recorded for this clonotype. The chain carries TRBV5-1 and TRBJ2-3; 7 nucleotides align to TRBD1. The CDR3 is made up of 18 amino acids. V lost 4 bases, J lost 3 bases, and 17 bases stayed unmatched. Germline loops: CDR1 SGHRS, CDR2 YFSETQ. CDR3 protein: CASSPGPTGYIATDTQYF. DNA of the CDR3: TGCGCCAGCAGCCCGGGCCCGACAGGGTATATCGCGACAGATACGCAGTATTTT.

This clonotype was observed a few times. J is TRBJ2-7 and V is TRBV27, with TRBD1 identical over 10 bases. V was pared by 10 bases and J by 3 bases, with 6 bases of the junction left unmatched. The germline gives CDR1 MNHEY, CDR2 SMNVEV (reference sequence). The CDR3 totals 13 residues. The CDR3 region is CATRDRGIYEQYF. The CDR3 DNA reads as TGTGCCACCAGGGACAGGGGTATCTACGAGCAGTACTTC.

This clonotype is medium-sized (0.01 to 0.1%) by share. The CDR3 loop reads CSARGDTEAFF. CDR3 coding DNA: TGCAGTGCTAGAGGCGACACTGAAGCTTTCTTT. V usage is TRBV20-1 and J usage is TRBJ1-1, with unresolved D. The CDR3 has 11 residues. V dropped 1 base and J dropped 3 bases, with 3 bases sitting between them. In germline, CDR1 is DFQATT, CDR2 SNEGSKA (reference sequence).

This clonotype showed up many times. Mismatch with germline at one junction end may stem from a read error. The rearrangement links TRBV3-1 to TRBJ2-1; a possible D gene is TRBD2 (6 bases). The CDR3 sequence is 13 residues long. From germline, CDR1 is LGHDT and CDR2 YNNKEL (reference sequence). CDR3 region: CASSQPNGGKTSF. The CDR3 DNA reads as TGTGCCAGCAGCCAACCGAACGGGGGAAAAACCTCCTTC.

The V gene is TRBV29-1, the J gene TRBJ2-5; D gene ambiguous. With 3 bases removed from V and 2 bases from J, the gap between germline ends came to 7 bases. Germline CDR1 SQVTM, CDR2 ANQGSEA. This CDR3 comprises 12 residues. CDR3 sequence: CSVDIEQETQYF. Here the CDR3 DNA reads TGCAGCGTTGACATAGAGCAAGAGACCCAGTACTTC.

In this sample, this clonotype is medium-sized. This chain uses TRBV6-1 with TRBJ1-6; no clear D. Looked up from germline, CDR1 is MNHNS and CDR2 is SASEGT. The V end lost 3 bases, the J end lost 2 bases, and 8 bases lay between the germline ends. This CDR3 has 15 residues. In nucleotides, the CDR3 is TGTGCCAGCAGTGATGTCCAGGCCTATAATTCACCCCTCCACTTT. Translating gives CASSDVQAYNSPLHF.

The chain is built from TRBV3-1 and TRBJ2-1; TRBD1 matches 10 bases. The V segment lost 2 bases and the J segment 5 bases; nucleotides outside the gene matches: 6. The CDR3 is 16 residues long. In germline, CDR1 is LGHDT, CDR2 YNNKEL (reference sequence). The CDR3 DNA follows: TGTGCCAGCAGCCAATGGACAGGGGGTAAAGACAATGAGCAGTTCTTC. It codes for CASSQWTGGKDNEQFF.

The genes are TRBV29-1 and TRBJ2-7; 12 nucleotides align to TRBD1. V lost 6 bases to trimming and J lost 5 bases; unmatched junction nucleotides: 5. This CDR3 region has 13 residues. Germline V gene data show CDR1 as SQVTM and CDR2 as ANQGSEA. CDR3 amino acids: CSVTGTGGNEQYF. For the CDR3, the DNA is TGCAGCGTGACTGGGACAGGGGGCAACGAGCAGTACTTC.

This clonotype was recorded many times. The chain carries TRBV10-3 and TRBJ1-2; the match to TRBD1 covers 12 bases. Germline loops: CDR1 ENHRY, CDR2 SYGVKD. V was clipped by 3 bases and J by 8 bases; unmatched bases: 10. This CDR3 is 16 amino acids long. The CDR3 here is CAISESGQGAIQGYTF. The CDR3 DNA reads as TGTGCCATCAGTGAATCGGGACAGGGGGCAATACAGGGCTACACCTTC.

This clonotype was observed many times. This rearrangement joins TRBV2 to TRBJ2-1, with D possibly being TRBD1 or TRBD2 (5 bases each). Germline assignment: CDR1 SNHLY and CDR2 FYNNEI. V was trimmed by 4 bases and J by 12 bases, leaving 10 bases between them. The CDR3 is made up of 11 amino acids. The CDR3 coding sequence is TGTGCCAGCAGTGGAGAGGGGCGGCAGTTCTTC. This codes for CASSGEGRQFF. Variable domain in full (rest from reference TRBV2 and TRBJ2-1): EPEVTQTPSHQVTQMGQEVILRCVPISNHLYFYWYRQILGQKVEFLVSFYNNEISEKSEIFDDQFSVERPDGSNFTLKIRSTKLEDSAMYFCASSGEGRQFFGPGTRLTVL.

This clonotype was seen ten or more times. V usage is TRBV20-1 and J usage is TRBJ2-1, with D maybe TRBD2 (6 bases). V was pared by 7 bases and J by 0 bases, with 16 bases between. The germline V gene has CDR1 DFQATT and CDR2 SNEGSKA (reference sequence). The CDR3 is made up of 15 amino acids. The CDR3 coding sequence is TGCAGTGTACGACTAGTCAAGAGCTCCTACAATGAGCAGTTCTTC. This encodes CSVRLVKSSYNEQFF.

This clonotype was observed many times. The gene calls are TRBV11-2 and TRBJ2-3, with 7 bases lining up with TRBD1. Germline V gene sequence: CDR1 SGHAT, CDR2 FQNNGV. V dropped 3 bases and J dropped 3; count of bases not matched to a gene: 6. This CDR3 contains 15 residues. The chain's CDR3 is CASSLTGHKTDTQYF. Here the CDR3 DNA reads TGTGCCAGCAGCTTGACAGGGCACAAGACAGATACGCAGTATTTT. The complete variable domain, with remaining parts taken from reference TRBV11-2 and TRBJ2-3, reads EAGVAQSPRYKIIEKRQSVAFWCNPISGHATLYWYQQILGQGPKLLIQFQNNGVVDDSQLPKDRFSAERLKGVDSTLKIQPAKLEDSAVYLCASSLTGHKTDTQYFGPGTRLTVL.

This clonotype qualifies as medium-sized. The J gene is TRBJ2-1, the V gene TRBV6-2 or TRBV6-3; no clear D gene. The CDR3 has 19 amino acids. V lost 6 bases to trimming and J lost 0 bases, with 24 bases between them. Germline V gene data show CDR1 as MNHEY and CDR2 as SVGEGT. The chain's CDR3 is CASSRPPRVWDSSYNEQFF. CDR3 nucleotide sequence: TGTGCCAGCAGCCGACCTCCCCGCGTGTGGGATAGCTCCTACAATGAGCAGTTCTTC.

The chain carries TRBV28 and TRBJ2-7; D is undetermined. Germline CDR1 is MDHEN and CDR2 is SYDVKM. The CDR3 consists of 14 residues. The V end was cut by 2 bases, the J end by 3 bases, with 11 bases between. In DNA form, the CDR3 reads TGTGCCAGCAGTTTAGAACTTAGCCTCTACGAGCAGTACTTC. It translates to CASSLELSLYEQYF.

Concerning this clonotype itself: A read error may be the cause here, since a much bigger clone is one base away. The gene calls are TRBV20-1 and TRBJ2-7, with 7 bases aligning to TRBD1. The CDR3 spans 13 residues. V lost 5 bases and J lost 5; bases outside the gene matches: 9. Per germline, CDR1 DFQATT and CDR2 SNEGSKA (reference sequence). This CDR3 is CSASMGQPHEQYF. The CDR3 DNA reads TGCAGTGCTTCGATGGGACAGCCCCACGAGCAGTACTTC.

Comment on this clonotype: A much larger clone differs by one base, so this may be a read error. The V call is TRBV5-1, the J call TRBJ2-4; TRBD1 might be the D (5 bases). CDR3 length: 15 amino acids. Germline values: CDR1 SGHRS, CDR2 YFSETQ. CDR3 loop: CASSLGGGAKNVQYF. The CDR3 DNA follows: TGCGCCAGCAGCTTGGGCGGTGGGGCCAAAAACGTTCAGTACTTC.

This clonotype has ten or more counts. In nucleotides, the CDR3 is TGCGCCAGCAGCTTGGAAGCACTAGCGGGAGGTCGCGATGAGCAGTTCTTC. Translation gives CASSLEALAGGRDEQFF. The chain carries TRBV5-1 and TRBJ2-1; the match to TRBD2 covers 12 bases. This CDR3 has 17 residues. Looked up from germline, CDR1 is SGHRS and CDR2 is YFSETQ. V was pared by 0 bases and J by 8 bases, with 9 bases of the junction left unmatched.

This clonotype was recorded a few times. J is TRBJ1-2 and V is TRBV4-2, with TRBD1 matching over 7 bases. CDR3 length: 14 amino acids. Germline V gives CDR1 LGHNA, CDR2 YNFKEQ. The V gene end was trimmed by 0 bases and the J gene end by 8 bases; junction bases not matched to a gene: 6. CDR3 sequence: CASSQDQGVGGYTF. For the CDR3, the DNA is TGTGCCAGCAGCCAAGATCAGGGGGTCGGCGGCTACACCTTC.

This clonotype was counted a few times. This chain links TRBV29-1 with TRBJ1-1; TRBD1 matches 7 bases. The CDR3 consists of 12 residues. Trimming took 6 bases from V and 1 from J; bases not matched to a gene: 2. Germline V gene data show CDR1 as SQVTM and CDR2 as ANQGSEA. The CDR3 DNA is TGCAGCGTAAGACAGGGGAACACTGAAGCTTTCTTT. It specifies CSVRQGNTEAFF.

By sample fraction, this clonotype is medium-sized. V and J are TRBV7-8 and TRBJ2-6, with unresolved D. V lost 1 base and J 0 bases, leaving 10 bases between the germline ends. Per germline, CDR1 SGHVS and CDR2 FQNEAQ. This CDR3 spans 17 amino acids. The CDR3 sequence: CASSLEGEYSGANVLTF. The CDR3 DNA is TGTGCCAGCAGCTTAGAGGGCGAATACTCTGGGGCCAACGTCCTGACTTTC.

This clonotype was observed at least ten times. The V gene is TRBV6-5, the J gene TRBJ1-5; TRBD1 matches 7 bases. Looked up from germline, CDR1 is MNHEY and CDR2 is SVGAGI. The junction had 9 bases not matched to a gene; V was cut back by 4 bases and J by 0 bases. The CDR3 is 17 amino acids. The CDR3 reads CASSLTGTAYSNQPQHF. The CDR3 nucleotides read TGTGCCAGCAGTTTAACCGGGACAGCTTATAGCAATCAGCCCCAGCATTTT.

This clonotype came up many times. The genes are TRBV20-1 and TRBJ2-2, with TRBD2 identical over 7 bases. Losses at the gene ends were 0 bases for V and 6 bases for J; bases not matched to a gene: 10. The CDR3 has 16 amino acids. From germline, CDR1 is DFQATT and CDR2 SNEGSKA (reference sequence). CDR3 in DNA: TGCAGTGCTAGAGATCTCCGCGGGAGAGGTCCCGGGGAGCTGTTTTTT. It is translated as CSARDLRGRGPGELFF.

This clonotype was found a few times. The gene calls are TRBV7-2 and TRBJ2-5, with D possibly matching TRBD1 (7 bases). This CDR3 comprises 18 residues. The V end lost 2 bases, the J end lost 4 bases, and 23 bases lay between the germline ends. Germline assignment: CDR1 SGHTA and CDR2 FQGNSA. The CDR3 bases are TGTGCCAGCAGCTTATGGGGTCAGGGGGGAGCCCCAGGAGAGACCCAGTACTTC. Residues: CASSLWGQGGAPGETQYF.

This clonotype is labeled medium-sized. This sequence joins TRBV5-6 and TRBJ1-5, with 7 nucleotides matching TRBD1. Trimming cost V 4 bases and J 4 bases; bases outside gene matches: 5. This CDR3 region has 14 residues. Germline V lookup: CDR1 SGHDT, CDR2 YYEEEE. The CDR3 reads CASSARDRNQPQHF. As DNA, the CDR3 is TGTGCCAGCAGCGCGCGGGACAGAAATCAGCCCCAGCATTTT.

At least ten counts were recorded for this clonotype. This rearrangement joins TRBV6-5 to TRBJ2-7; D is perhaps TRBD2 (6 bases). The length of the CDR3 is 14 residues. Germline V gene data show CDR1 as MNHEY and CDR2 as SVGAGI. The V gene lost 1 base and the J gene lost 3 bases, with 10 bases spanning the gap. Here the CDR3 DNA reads TGTGCCAGCAGTTACTACGGGGGAAACTACGAGCAGTACTTC. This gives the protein CASSYYGGNYEQYF.

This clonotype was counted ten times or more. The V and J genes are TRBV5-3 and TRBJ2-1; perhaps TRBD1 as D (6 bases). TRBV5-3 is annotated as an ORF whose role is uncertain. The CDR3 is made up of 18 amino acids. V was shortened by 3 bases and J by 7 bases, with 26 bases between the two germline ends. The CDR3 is CARSSLSFCSERGNEQFF. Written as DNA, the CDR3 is TGTGCCAGAAGCTCCCTAAGCTTCTGTAGCGAGAGGGGGAATGAGCAGTTCTTC.

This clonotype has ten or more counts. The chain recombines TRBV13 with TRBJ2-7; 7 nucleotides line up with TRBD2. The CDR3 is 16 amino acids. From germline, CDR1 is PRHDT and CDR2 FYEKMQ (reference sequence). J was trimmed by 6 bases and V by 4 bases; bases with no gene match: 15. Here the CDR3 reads CASSSGDRDYPLEQYF. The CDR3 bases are TGTGCCAGCAGCTCGGGGGACCGGGACTACCCTCTCGAGCAGTACTTC.

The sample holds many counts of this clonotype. As DNA, the CDR3 is TGTGCCAGTCCCGGGACAGGCTCCTACAATGAGCAGTTCTTC. Protein sequence: CASPGTGSYNEQFF. V gene TRBV9 combines with J gene TRBJ2-1; 8 bases agree with TRBD1. Looked up from germline, CDR1 is SGDLS and CDR2 is YYNGEE. The V gene end was trimmed by 8 bases and the J gene end by 0 bases; junction bases not matched to a gene: 4. This CDR3 has 14 amino acids.

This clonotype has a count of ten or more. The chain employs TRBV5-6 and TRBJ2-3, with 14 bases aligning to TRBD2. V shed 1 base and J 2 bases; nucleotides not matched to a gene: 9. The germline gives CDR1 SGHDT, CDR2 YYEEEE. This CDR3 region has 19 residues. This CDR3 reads CASSLTIGTSGSSTDTQYF. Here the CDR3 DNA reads TGTGCCAGCAGCTTGACGATAGGGACTAGCGGGAGTTCCACAGATACGCAGTATTTT.

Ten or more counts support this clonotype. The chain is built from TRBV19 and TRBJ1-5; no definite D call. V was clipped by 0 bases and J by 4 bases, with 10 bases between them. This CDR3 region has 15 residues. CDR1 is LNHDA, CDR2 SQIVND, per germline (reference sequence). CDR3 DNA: TGTGCCAGTAGTATAGACACCCAGAGAAATCAGCCCCAGCATTTT. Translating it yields CASSIDTQRNQPQHF.